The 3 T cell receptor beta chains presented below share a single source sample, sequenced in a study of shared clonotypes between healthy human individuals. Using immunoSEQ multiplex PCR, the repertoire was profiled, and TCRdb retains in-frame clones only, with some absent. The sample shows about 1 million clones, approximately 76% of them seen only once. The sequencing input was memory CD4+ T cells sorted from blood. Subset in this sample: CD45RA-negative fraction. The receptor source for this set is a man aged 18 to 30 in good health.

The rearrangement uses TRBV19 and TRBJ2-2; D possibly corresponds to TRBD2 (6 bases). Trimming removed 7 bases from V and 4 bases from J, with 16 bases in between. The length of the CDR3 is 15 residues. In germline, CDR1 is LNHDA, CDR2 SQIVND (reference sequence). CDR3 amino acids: CASTSRGYGTGELFF. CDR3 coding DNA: TGTGCCAGTACCTCACGGGGGTACGGCACCGGGGAGCTGTTTTTT.

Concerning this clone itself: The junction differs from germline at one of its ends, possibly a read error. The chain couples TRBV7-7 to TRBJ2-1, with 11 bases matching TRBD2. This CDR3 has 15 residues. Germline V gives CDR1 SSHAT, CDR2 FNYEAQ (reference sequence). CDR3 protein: CASSFTSGSYNEQFF. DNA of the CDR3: TGTGCTAGCAGCTTCACTAGCGGGAGCTACAATGAGCAGTTCTTC.

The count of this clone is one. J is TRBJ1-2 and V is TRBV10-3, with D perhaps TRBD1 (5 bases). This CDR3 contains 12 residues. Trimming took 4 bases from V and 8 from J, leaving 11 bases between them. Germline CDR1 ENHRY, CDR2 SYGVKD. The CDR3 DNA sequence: TGTGCCATCAGTGCCGCGGGGGAGGGCTACACCTTC. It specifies CAISAAGEGYTF.